Below, one T cell receptor beta chain is given with its context. The same CDR3 arises from other DNA sequences in this sample as well. Per the original methods: Nucleated cell counts were estimated from reference gene primer amplification. Produced via immunoSEQ multiplex PCR; TCRdb's table is partial and in-frame only. That table furnishes V, J and clone size, whereas the DNA furnished D and trimming. The sample yields fewer than 150,000 clones, around 85% seen once. Trimming cost V 5 bases and J 8 bases; bases outside gene matches: 6. This CDR3 is 14 amino acids long. Germline assignment: CDR1 LNHDA and CDR2 SQIVND (reference sequence). The data derive from a study of blood T cell repertoires in COVID-19. Study-level background: Researchers got acute and convalescent COVID-19 samples from the United States, Italy and Spain.

This receptor was obtained from a woman aged 50 to 65 who had recovered from COVID-19. The gene calls are TRBV19 and TRBJ1-2, with 12 bases matching TRBD1. The sequenced material came from peripheral blood. CDR3 amino acids: CASSPWDRGRGYTF. For the CDR3, the DNA is TGTGCCAGTAGTCCTTGGGACAGGGGGCGCGGCTACACCTTC.